Given below is one T cell receptor (beta chain) in context. Produced via immunoSEQ multiplex PCR; TCRdb's table is partial and in-frame only. The sample carries under 110,000 clones, around 93% recorded once. CDR3 length: 15 residues. Germline CDR1 is MGHRA and CDR2 is YSYEKL. Trimming shortened V by 1 base and J by 5 bases, and 13 bases separated the two germline ends. The source of the sample is a study of blood T cell repertoires in COVID-19. V and J are TRBV4-1 and TRBJ2-3; TRBD2 might be the D (6 bases). The TCR sequence derives from a man aged 50 to 59 with acute or convalescent COVID-19. Sequencing used peripheral blood. CDR3 protein: CASSQAVTRGDTQYF. In DNA, the CDR3 is TGCGCCAGCAGCCAAGCGGTGACTAGGGGAGATACGCAGTATTTT.